This T cell receptor beta chain was identified during a study of blood T cells in healthy people across ages. Using a J-beta primer mix together with a sample-barcoded 5' primer, a second PCR was run for roughly 7 to 11 cycles. One entry per CDR3 protein results from TCRdb running MiXCR on the 5' RACE reads. The repertoire includes some 780,000 distinct CDR3 sequences, 56% of them detected once, and around 25% sits in the top ten. Overall study results and limits: It was found that TCR beta diversity correlated strongly with the percentage of naive T cells.

Worth noting for this clonotype: Its antigen is unknown.

The CDR3 extends over 12 amino acids. The V gene lost 0 bases and the J gene lost 11 bases, with 10 bases spanning the gap. In germline, CDR1 is LGHNA, CDR2 YNFKEQ. Sample: blood. The TCR comes from a man between 40 and 49 years old in good health. This sequence joins TRBV4-2 and TRBJ2-5; tentative D call: TRBD2 (5 bases). CDR3 bases: TGTGCCAGCAGCCAAGACGGGTGGGAGCAGTACTTC. This gives the protein CASSQDGWEQYF.